These 13 T cell receptor beta chains were sequenced from one sample in a study of graft-versus-host responses after intestinal transplantation (dated by TCRdb to 2020 to 2023). The library was built by means of the immunoSEQ multiplex PCR assay. The clones in this table, taken by TCRdb from immuneACCESS, are in-frame only. Not every clone is retained; where verified, under half of the shortfall comes from an unresolved V gene, and the cause of the rest is unknown. This sample lists more than 90,000 clones; around nine tenths were detected once. In total, the top ten clones hold about 0.25% of the sample. The intended sense of this specimen's time point label: cells obtained before transplantation from donor or recipient. Their cognate antigens are unknown. The sample was unstimulated CD4+ T cells sorted from spleen or lymph node cells, taken before transplant. These receptors were taken from a human donor who was the organ donor for an intestinal transplant.

This clone has a handful of counts. J is TRBJ2-1 and V is TRBV7-9; D call uncertain. CDR3 length equals 15 residues. The V and J ends lost 2 bases and 4 bases respectively, with 12 bases between them. Germline CDR1 is SEHNR and CDR2 is FQNEAQ (reference sequence). The CDR3 protein is CASSLSSSLYNEQFF. The CDR3 DNA reads as TGTGCCAGCAGCTTATCCAGCTCCCTATACAATGAGCAGTTCTTC.

This clone showed up just once. The chain is built from TRBV9 and TRBJ2-2, with 9 bases matching TRBD2. V was clipped by 0 bases and J by 7 bases; unmatched bases: 4. Germline CDR1 reads SGDLS; CDR2 reads YYNGEE. The length of the CDR3 is 15 residues. CDR3 region: CASSVGGRAGGELFF. CDR3 nucleotides: TGTGCCAGCAGCGTAGGCGGGAGGGCTGGCGGGGAGCTGTTTTTT.

The rearrangement joins TRBV25-1 to TRBJ2-5, with D possibly being TRBD1 (6 bases). From germline, CDR1 is MGHDK and CDR2 SYGVNS. This CDR3 comprises 14 residues. V dropped 3 bases and J dropped 5 bases, with 13 bases sitting between them. This CDR3 reads CASSESRGQETQYF. CDR3 coding DNA: TGTGCCAGCAGTGAGTCCAGGGGCCAGGAGACCCAGTACTTC.

CDR3 nucleotides: TGTGCCAGCAGTCCGGACAGGGTCGATGAGCAGTTCTTC. Protein product: CASSPDRVDEQFF. The rearrangement uses TRBV2 and TRBJ2-1; 8 bases are a match to TRBD1. J was trimmed by 8 bases and V by 5 bases; bases with no gene match: 5. Germline-derived CDR1 and CDR2 are SNHLY and FYNNEI. The CDR3 runs 13 residues.

The genes are TRBV5-1 and TRBJ2-2, with D maybe TRBD1 (6 bases). V was clipped by 3 bases and J by 4 bases, with 13 bases between them. CDR3 length equals 15 residues. Germline V lookup: CDR1 SGHRS, CDR2 YFSETQ. The CDR3 bases are TGCGCCAGCAGCTGGGGGCAGGTTTCCACCGGGGAGCTGTTTTTT. Encoded protein: CASSWGQVSTGELFF.

The chain recombines TRBV10-3 with TRBJ1-1; no reliable D call. V was cut by 3 bases and J by 3 bases, with 8 bases left in between. The length of the CDR3 is 13 residues. Germline V gene data show CDR1 as ENHRY and CDR2 as SYGVKD. The DNA of the CDR3 is TGTGCCATCAGTGATCTCCCCTACACTGAAGCTTTCTTT. This translates into CAISDLPYTEAFF.

This sequence joins TRBV10-1 and TRBJ2-2, with unresolved D. The length of the CDR3 is 11 residues. The germline gives CDR1 WNHNN, CDR2 SYGVQD (reference sequence). The V and J ends lost 4 bases and 4 bases respectively, with 1 base between them. The CDR3 bases are TGCGCCAGCAGTGCCACCGGGGAGCTGTTTTTT. Translating gives CASSATGELFF.

CDR3 protein: CASSYSRGSHEQYF. CDR3 in DNA: TGTGCCAGCAGTTACTCCAGGGGGTCGCACGAGCAGTACTTC. The rearrangement joins TRBV6-6 to TRBJ2-7; 7 positions agree with TRBD1. J was trimmed by 5 bases and V by 0 bases; bases with no gene match: 4. The CDR3 runs 14 residues. Germline V gives CDR1 MNHNY, CDR2 SVGAGI (reference sequence).

The chain joins TRBV5-4 to TRBJ2-3, with TRBD2 identical over 8 bases. The CDR3 has 16 amino acids. Germline trimming cut 0 bases from V and 2 bases from J; bases unmatched to any gene: 5. CDR1 is SGHNT, CDR2 YYREEE, per germline (reference sequence). The CDR3 nucleotides are TGTGCCAGCAGCTTGGGGGCGGGAGGAACCACAGATACGCAGTATTTT. Translated, it gives CASSLGAGGTTDTQYF. Full variable domain (missing parts from reference TRBV5-4 and TRBJ2-3): ETGVTQSPTHLIKTRGQQVTLRCSSQSGHNTVSWYQQALGQGPQFIFQYYREEENGRGNFPPRFSGLQFPNYSSELNVNALELDDSALYLCASSLGAGGTTDTQYFGPGTRLTVL.

This chain links TRBV5-1 with TRBJ2-1; D might be TRBD2 (6 bases). The CDR3 spans 15 residues. The V end was cut by 0 bases, the J end by 0 bases, with 7 bases between. Germline CDR1 and CDR2: SGHRS and YFSETQ. CDR3 sequence (DNA): TGCGCCAGCAGCTTGGTCGGGAGCTCCTACAATGAGCAGTTCTTC. Encoded protein: CASSLVGSSYNEQFF.

The V gene is TRBV5-5, the J gene TRBJ2-3; 9 positions match TRBD2. This CDR3 has 15 residues. The J segment lost 4 bases and the V segment lost 4 bases, leaving 7 bases of the junction unmatched. The V gene's germline CDR1 is SGHKS and CDR2 YYEKEE (reference sequence). The CDR3 sequence is CASSPYSGSADTQYF. The CDR3 DNA is TGTGCCAGCAGCCCCTATAGCGGGAGTGCAGATACGCAGTATTTT. The entire variable domain, with the rest obtained from reference TRBV5-5 and TRBJ2-3, is as follows: DAGVTQSPTHLIKTRGQQVTLRCSPISGHKSVSWYQQVLGQGPQFIFQYYEKEERGRGNFPDRFSARQFPNYSSELNVNALLLGDSALYLCASSPYSGSADTQYFGPGTRLTVL.

This sequence joins TRBV6-6 and TRBJ2-7; no clear D gene. The germline CDR1 and CDR2 sequences are MNHNY and SVGAGI (reference sequence). The ends were cut back, 0 bases at V and 0 bases at J, with 6 bases in the middle. CDR3 length: 14 amino acids. CDR3 residues: CASSYSSTSYEQYF. The CDR3 nucleotides are TGTGCCAGCAGTTACTCGTCAACCTCCTACGAGCAGTACTTC.

The V and J genes are TRBV11-2 and TRBJ1-2; possibly TRBD1 for D (5 bases). Germline CDR1 is SGHAT and CDR2 is FQNNGV. The CDR3 is made up of 13 amino acids. Trimming removed 1 base at V and 8 bases at J, with 11 bases between. CDR3: CASSLASGRGYTF. The CDR3 coding sequence is TGTGCCAGCAGCTTAGCATCAGGGCGCGGCTACACCTTC.